These 30 T cell receptor beta chains were sequenced from one sample in a study of STAT5B mutations in CD4+ large granular lymphocyte leukemia. Method: immunoSEQ multiplex PCR; TCRdb's copy keeps in-frame clones and lacks some. Found here are 30,000 or so clones, over 80% of them singletons; the top ten hold 4.4%. What was sequenced was CD4+ T cells from blood buffy coats. The origin of the receptors is a human donor in good health.

As to this clone: The sample holds other DNA sequences that translate to the same CDR3. V and J are TRBV5-1 and TRBJ2-7; D ambiguous. The V end was cut by 2 bases, the J end by 7 bases, with 7 bases between. The CDR3 is made up of 11 amino acids. Germline-derived CDR1 and CDR2 are SGHRS and YFSETQ. Here the CDR3 reads CASSFLEEQYF. The CDR3 DNA reads as TGCGCCAGCAGCTTCCTCGAAGAGCAGTACTTC.

The J gene is TRBJ2-3, the V gene TRBV28; possible D gene TRBD2, 5 bases. The CDR3 runs to 14 residues. V lost 3 bases and J 6 bases, leaving 13 bases between the germline ends. Germline lookup yields CDR1 MDHEN and CDR2 SYDVKM. The CDR3 sequence is CASSFPSGADTQYF. The CDR3 coding sequence is TGTGCCAGCAGTTTTCCCAGCGGAGCCGATACGCAGTATTTT.

J is TRBJ2-7 and V is TRBV5-1; a possible D gene is TRBD1 (5 bases). Germline loops: CDR1 SGHRS, CDR2 YFSETQ. This CDR3 region has 14 residues. The V and J ends lost 4 bases and 2 bases respectively, with 13 bases between them. This CDR3 reads CASSNDRPPYEQYF. The CDR3 nucleotides read TGCGCCAGCAGCAACGACAGACCTCCCTACGAGCAGTACTTC.

V is TRBV6-1 and J is TRBJ1-3; the D gene is possibly TRBD1 (5 bases). This CDR3 contains 12 residues. V lost 8 bases, J lost 8 bases, and 13 bases lay in between. The germline gives CDR1 MNHNS, CDR2 SASEGT. The CDR3 loop is CASGGVIDTIYF. The CDR3 coding sequence is TGTGCCAGCGGAGGGGTTATAGACACCATATATTTT.

V usage is TRBV19 and J usage is TRBJ2-1, with 9 bases identical to TRBD2. The germline V gene encodes CDR1 LNHDA and CDR2 SQIVND (reference sequence). The CDR3 is 14 residues long. Trimming removed 3 bases from V and 9 bases from J; junction bases left unmatched: 6. CDR3 sequence: CASSIQREVGEQFF. DNA for the CDR3: TGTGCCAGTAGTATCCAGCGGGAGGTCGGTGAGCAGTTCTTC.

As DNA, the CDR3 is TGTGCCAGCAGTCCCCGGGGGGGCTACACCTTC. Amino acid sequence: CASSPRGGYTF. J is TRBJ1-2 and V is TRBV6-5, with a possible D match to TRBD1 (5 bases). Germline V gene sequence: CDR1 MNHEY, CDR2 SVGAGI. The V end lost 5 bases, the J end lost 8 bases, and 9 bases lay between the germline ends. This CDR3 contains 11 residues.

With respect to this clone: Additional DNA sequences in this sample encode the identical CDR3. This chain joins TRBV30 and TRBJ2-2; D is perhaps TRBD2 (5 bases). Germline CDR1 and CDR2: GTSNPN and SVGIG (reference sequence). The CDR3 runs 16 residues. The V end lost 3 bases, the J end lost 4 bases, and 18 bases lay between the germline ends. The CDR3 here is CAWSVGLARSTGELFF. DNA of the CDR3: TGTGCCTGGAGCGTAGGGCTAGCAAGGTCCACCGGGGAGCTGTTTTTT.

The chain combines TRBV10-1 with TRBJ1-1; D is perhaps TRBD1 (5 bases). The CDR3 is 13 amino acids. V was trimmed by 5 bases and J by 1 base, leaving 8 bases between them. The germline V gene encodes CDR1 WNHNN and CDR2 SYGVQD (reference sequence). As DNA, the CDR3 is TGCGCCAGCAGTCGGGGCCCGAACACTGAAGCTTTCTTT. This gives the protein CASSRGPNTEAFF.

This sequence joins TRBV7-9 and TRBJ1-1, with D hard to call. CDR1 and CDR2 from the germline V gene are SEHNR and FQNEAQ (reference sequence). Trimming pared 2 bases from V and 8 bases from J, leaving 15 bases between. The length of the CDR3 is 14 residues. DNA of the CDR3: TGTGCCAGCAGCTTAAACGCAGAAGGACGGGAAGCTTTCTTT. This codes for CASSLNAEGREAFF.

The rearrangement links TRBV18 to TRBJ2-7; the D is unclear. The CDR3 totals 14 residues. Trimming cost V 1 base and J 0 bases, with 7 bases left between them. The germline V gene encodes CDR1 KGHSH and CDR2 LQKENI. The CDR3 protein is CASSPRDPSYEQYF. Written as DNA, the CDR3 is TGTGCCAGCTCACCACGGGATCCCTCCTACGAGCAGTACTTC.

J is TRBJ2-7 and V is TRBV5-6; a weak D match, TRBD1 (6 bases). This CDR3 is 15 amino acids long. Germline CDR1 SGHDT, CDR2 YYEEEE. The V end was cut by 4 bases, the J end by 4 bases, with 18 bases between. The CDR3 nucleotides read TGTGCCAGCAGCACTTCATGGGGGCTTGGTTACGAGCAGTACTTC. It specifies CASSTSWGLGYEQYF.

The chain has TRBV7-2 and TRBJ2-5; no firm D call. The length of the CDR3 is 13 residues. V was clipped by 2 bases and J by 0 bases, with 4 bases between them. The germline gives CDR1 SGHTA, CDR2 FQGNSA. CDR3 loop: CASSLTHQETQYF. The CDR3 nucleotides read TGTGCCAGCAGCTTAACTCACCAAGAGACCCAGTACTTC.

This clone was recorded only once. The chain carries TRBV4-3 and TRBJ2-1; 8 bases line up with TRBD2. The germline V gene encodes CDR1 LGHNA and CDR2 YSLEER. The CDR3 is made up of 16 amino acids. The ends lost 0 bases at V and 8 bases at J; junction bases unmatched: 9. CDR3 coding DNA: TGCGCCAGCAGCCAAGATTTCCAGCGGGAGTCTCATGAGCAGTTCTTC. Translated: CASSQDFQRESHEQFF.

The rearrangement links TRBV15 to TRBJ2-3, with unresolved D. This CDR3 comprises 13 residues. V was cut by 0 bases and J by 5 bases, with 6 bases left in between. Germline assignment: CDR1 LNHNV and CDR2 YYDKDF (reference sequence). Written as DNA, the CDR3 is TGTGCCACCAGCAGAGATCCGGGAGATACGCAGTATTTT. Translating gives CATSRDPGDTQYF.

The J gene is TRBJ2-1, the V gene TRBV5-1; D is unclear. The CDR3 has 16 residues. Germline V gene data show CDR1 as SGHRS and CDR2 as YFSETQ. The ends were cut back, 3 bases at V and 5 bases at J, with 18 bases in the middle. The CDR3 bases are TGCGCCAGCAGCTCGGGCCGTAAGGGCCAGAACAATGAGCAGTTCTTC. It specifies CASSSGRKGQNNEQFF.

This clone has a single count. This rearrangement joins TRBV12-2 to TRBJ2-5; no DNA check was done on the table's D call, TRBD1. TRBV12-2 is designated a pseudogene. The CDR3 runs 17 residues. CDR3 nucleotide sequence: TGTGCAAGTCGCCTATGGGAACTACAAGGGGGAGAGGAGACCCAGTACTTC. This codes for CASRLWELQGGEETQYF.

The chain has TRBV18 and TRBJ2-5; D not resolved. CDR1 is KGHSH, CDR2 LQKENI, per germline. Trimming removed 5 bases from V and 2 bases from J, with 9 bases in between. The CDR3 length is 13 residues. The CDR3 DNA sequence: TGTGCCAGCTCAGGGAATGATCAAGAGACCCAGTACTTC. Amino acids: CASSGNDQETQYF. Complete variable domain (other parts from reference TRBV18 and TRBJ2-5): NAGVMQNPRHLVRRRGQEARLRCSPMKGHSHVYWYRQLPEEGLKFMVYLQKENIIDESGMPKERFSAEFPKEGPSILRIQQVVRGDSAAYFCASSGNDQETQYFGPGTRLLVL.

The rearrangement links TRBV18 to TRBJ2-2, with 11 nucleotides matching TRBD2. The CDR3 contains 16 residues. V shed 5 bases and J 3 bases; nucleotides not matched to a gene: 5. The germline V gene encodes CDR1 KGHSH and CDR2 LQKENI. In nucleotides, the CDR3 is TGTGCCAGCTCATTTACTAGCGGGAGCGACACCGGGGAGCTGTTTTTT. Translation gives CASSFTSGSDTGELFF. The variable domain in full, completed from reference TRBV18 and TRBJ2-2, reads NAGVMQNPRHLVRRRGQEARLRCSPMKGHSHVYWYRQLPEEGLKFMVYLQKENIIDESGMPKERFSAEFPKEGPSILRIQQVVRGDSAAYFCASSFTSGSDTGELFFGEGSRLTVL.

The chain links TRBV30 to TRBJ2-3, with unresolved D. V lost 5 bases, J lost 2 bases, and 8 bases lay in between. Germline loops: CDR1 GTSNPN, CDR2 SVGIG (reference sequence). The CDR3 spans 12 residues. CDR3 loop: CAWAKNTDTQYF. The CDR3 nucleotides are TGTGCCTGGGCAAAAAACACAGATACGCAGTATTTT.

The CDR3 nucleotides read TGTGCCAGCAGTGACGACAGATCATCTGACAATGAGCAGTTCTTC. Protein sequence: CASSDDRSSDNEQFF. The genes are TRBV21-1 and TRBJ2-1; the tabulated D call, TRBD1, remains unverified against the DNA. TRBV21-1 is a documented pseudogene. This CDR3 has 15 amino acids.

The chain couples TRBV9 to TRBJ2-3, with TRBD2 matching 8 bases. The CDR3 loop spans 16 amino acids. Germline-derived CDR1 and CDR2 are SGDLS and YYNGEE. Trimming cost V 2 bases and J 5 bases; bases outside gene matches: 10. CDR3 DNA: TGTGCCAGCAGCGTCACCTCCGGACTAGCCGGAGATACGCAGTATTTT. The encoded protein is CASSVTSGLAGDTQYF.

The chain is built from TRBV13 and TRBJ1-5; possibly TRBD1 for D (6 bases). Trimming took off 5 bases at V and 8 bases at J, with 10 bases between the two ends. The length of the CDR3 is 12 residues. The V gene's germline CDR1 is PRHDT and CDR2 FYEKMQ (reference sequence). Written as DNA, the CDR3 is TGTGCCAGCAGCAAAGGGGGGAAGCCCCAGCATTTT. It encodes CASSKGGKPQHF.

This clone has a handful of counts. V gene TRBV28 combines with J gene TRBJ2-7; D gene uncertain. The CDR3 has 11 residues. Per germline, CDR1 MDHEN and CDR2 SYDVKM. Trimming pared 5 bases from V and 3 bases from J, leaving 5 bases between. CDR3 sequence: CASSPYYEQYF. The CDR3 DNA follows: TGTGCCAGCAGTCCATACTACGAGCAGTACTTC.

The V call is TRBV11-2, the J call TRBJ2-7; perhaps D is TRBD1 or TRBD2 (5 bases each). Trimming left V 2 bases short and J 7 bases short, with 15 bases between. The CDR3 has 14 amino acids. CDR1 and CDR2 (germline): SGHAT, FQNNGV. CDR3: CASSLPGPRTEQYF. CDR3 coding DNA: TGTGCCAGCAGCTTACCGGGACCGCGGACGGAGCAGTACTTC.

The rearrangement uses TRBV4-1 and TRBJ2-1; 7 nucleotides agree with TRBD1. Trimming removed 6 bases from V and 2 bases from J; junction bases left unmatched: 10. The CDR3 covers 16 residues. Looked up from germline, CDR1 is MGHRA and CDR2 is YSYEKL. The CDR3 bases are TGCGCCAGCAGAGGAGAACGACAGGGCCCCTACAATGAGCAGTTCTTC. Amino acids: CASRGERQGPYNEQFF.

The chain combines TRBV27 with TRBJ2-1, with D perhaps matching TRBD2 (5 bases). This CDR3 has 18 amino acids. CDR1 and CDR2 from the germline V gene are MNHEY and SMNVEV (reference sequence). V was pared by 5 bases and J by 0 bases, with 20 bases between. The CDR3 region is CASSTRGRRIPSYNEQFF. In nucleotides, the CDR3 is TGTGCCAGCAGTACCCGGGGAAGACGGATCCCCTCCTACAATGAGCAGTTCTTC.

The rearrangement joins TRBV28 to TRBJ2-1, with D tentatively TRBD1 (6 bases). V dropped 5 bases and J dropped 5 bases, with 13 bases sitting between them. Germline-derived CDR1 and CDR2 are MDHEN and SYDVKM. This CDR3 comprises 14 residues. CDR3 nucleotides: TGTGCCAGCAGTCCCCTCCAGGGGAACAATGAGCAGTTCTTC. Its protein is CASSPLQGNNEQFF.

The rearrangement joins TRBV7-9 to TRBJ2-1; TRBD2 matches at 9 bases. Trimming cost V 5 bases and J 8 bases; bases outside gene matches: 16. CDR1 is SEHNR, CDR2 FQNEAQ, per germline (reference sequence). This CDR3 contains 17 residues. The CDR3 sequence is CASSPTFGREGMDEQFF. CDR3 nucleotides: TGTGCCAGCAGCCCGACCTTTGGGCGGGAGGGCATGGATGAGCAGTTCTTC.

The genes are TRBV19 and TRBJ2-1; 11 positions match TRBD2. The CDR3 has 16 amino acids. CDR1 and CDR2 (germline): LNHDA, SQIVND (reference sequence). J lost 8 bases, V lost 3 bases, and 9 bases had no gene match. Here the CDR3 reads CASSIVSGRGADEQFF. CDR3 DNA sequence: TGTGCCAGTAGTATCGTTAGCGGGAGGGGGGCAGATGAGCAGTTCTTC.

J is TRBJ1-6 and V is TRBV7-2; D remains unclear. The CDR3 consists of 14 residues. CDR1 SGHTA and CDR2 FQGNSA come from the germline V gene. Trimming took off 5 bases at V and 10 bases at J, with 15 bases between the two ends. CDR3 DNA: TGTGCCAGCAGCCGTACCCGAGGGTCCTCACCCCTCCACTTT. Its translation: CASSRTRGSSPLHF.